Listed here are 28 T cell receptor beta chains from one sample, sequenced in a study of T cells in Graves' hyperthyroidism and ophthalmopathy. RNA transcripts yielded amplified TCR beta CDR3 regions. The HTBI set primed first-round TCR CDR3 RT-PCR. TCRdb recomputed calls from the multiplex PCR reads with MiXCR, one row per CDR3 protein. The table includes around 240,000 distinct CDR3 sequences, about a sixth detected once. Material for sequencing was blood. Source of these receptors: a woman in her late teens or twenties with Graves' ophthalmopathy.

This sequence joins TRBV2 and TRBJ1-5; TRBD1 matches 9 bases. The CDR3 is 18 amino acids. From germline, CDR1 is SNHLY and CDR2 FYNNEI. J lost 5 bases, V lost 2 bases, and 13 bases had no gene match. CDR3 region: CASSERLTGGFRDQPQHF. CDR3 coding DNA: TGTGCCAGCAGTGAAAGGCTGACAGGGGGGTTCAGGGATCAGCCCCAGCATTTT.

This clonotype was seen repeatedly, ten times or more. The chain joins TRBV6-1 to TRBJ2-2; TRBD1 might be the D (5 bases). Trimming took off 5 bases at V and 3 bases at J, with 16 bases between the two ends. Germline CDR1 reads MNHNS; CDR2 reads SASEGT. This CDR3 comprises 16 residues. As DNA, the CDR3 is TGTGCCAGCAGTCGTTTCAGGGTCCGTGACACCGGGGAGCTGTTTTTT. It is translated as CASSRFRVRDTGELFF.

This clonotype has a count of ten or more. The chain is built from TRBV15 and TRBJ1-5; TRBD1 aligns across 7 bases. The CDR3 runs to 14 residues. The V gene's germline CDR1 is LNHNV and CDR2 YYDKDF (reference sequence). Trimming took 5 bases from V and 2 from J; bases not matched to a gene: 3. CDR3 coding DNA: TGTGCCACCAGCCCCGACAGGGGCAATCAGCCCCAGCATTTT. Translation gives CATSPDRGNQPQHF.

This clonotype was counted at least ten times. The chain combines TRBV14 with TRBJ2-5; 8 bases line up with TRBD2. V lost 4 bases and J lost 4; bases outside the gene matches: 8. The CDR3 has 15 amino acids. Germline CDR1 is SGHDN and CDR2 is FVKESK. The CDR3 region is CASSRRLARSETQYF. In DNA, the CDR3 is TGTGCCAGCAGCCGTCGACTAGCGAGGTCAGAGACCCAGTACTTC.

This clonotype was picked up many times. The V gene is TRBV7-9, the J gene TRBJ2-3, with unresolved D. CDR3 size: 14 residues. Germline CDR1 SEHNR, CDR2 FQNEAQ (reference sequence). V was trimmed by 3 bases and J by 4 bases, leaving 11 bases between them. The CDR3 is CASSFAGKADTQYF. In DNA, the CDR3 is TGTGCCAGCAGCTTCGCTGGGAAAGCAGATACGCAGTATTTT.

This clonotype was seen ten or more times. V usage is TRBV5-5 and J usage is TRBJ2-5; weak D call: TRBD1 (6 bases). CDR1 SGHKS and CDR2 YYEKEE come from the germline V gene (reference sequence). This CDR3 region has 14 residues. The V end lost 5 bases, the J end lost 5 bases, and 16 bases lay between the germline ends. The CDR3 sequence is CASRVTGTWETQYF. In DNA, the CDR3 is TGTGCCAGCAGGGTAACAGGGACCTGGGAGACCCAGTACTTC.

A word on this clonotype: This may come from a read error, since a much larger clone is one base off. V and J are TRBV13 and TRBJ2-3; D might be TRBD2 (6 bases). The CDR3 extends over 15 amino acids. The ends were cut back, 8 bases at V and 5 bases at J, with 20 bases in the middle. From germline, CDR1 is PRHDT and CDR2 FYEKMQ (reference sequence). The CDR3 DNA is TGTGCCAGCCGGGAGCGGGCGGGCTACATAGATACGCAGTATTTT. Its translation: CASRERAGYIDTQYF.

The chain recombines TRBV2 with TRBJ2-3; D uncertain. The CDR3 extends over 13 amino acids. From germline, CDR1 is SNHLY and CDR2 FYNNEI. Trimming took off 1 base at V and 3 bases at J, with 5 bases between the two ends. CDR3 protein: CASSEDWTDTQYF. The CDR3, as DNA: TGTGCCAGCAGTGAAGACTGGACAGATACGCAGTATTTT.

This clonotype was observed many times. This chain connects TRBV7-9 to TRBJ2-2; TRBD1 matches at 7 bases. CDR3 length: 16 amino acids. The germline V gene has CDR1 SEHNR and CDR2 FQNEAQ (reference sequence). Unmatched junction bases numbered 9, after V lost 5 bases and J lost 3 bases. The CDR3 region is CASSPQGRLYTGELFF. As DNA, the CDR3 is TGTGCCAGCAGCCCACAGGGGAGACTCTACACCGGGGAGCTGTTTTTT.

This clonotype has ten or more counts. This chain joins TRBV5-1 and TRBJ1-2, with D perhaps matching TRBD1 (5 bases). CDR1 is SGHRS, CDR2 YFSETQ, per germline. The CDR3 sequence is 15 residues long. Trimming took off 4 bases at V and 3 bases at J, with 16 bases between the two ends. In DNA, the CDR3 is TGCGCCAGCAGCGGCAGGGACCTGGGGGACTATGGCTACACCTTC. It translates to CASSGRDLGDYGYTF.

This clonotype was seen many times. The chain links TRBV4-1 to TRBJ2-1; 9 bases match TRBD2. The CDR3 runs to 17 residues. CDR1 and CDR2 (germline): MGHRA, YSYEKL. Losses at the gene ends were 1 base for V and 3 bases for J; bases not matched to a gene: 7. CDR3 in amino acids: CASSQGVAGVSYNEQFF. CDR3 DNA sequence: TGCGCCAGCAGCCAAGGGGTAGCGGGAGTGAGCTACAATGAGCAGTTCTTC.

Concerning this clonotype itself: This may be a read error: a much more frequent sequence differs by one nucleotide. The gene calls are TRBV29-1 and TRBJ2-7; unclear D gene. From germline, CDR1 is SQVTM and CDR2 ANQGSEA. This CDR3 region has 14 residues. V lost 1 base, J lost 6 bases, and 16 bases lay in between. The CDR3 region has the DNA TGCAGCGTTGAAGGCCCGGGTTCCGTTTTCGAGCAGTACTTC. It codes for CSVEGPGSVFEQYF.

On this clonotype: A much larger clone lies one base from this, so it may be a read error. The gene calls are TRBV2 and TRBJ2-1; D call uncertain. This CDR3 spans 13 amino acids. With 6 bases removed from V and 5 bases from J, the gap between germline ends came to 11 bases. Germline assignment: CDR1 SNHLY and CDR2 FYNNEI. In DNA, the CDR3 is TGTGCCAGCAGCGGTGGGAACGACAATGAGCAGTTCTTC. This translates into CASSGGNDNEQFF.

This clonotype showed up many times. The CDR3 nucleotides are TGTGCCTGGGTGGGGGACGGTGGGAACACTGAAGCTTTCTTT. This translates into CAWVGDGGNTEAFF. The chain links TRBV30 to TRBJ1-1; D perhaps matches TRBD1 (5 bases). CDR3 length equals 14 residues. CDR1 and CDR2 from the germline V gene are GTSNPN and SVGIG (reference sequence). Trimming cost V 5 bases and J 1 base, with 14 bases left between them.

The CDR3 sequence: CASSYSTGLSYNEQFF. In DNA form, the CDR3 reads TGTGCCAGCAGTTACTCGACGGGACTAAGCTACAATGAGCAGTTCTTC. The J gene is TRBJ2-1, the V gene TRBV6-5; 7 bases are shared with TRBD2. Germline V gene data show CDR1 as MNHEY and CDR2 as SVGAGI. This CDR3 contains 16 residues. The trim removed 0 bases at V and 3 bases at J, leaving 5 bases unmatched.

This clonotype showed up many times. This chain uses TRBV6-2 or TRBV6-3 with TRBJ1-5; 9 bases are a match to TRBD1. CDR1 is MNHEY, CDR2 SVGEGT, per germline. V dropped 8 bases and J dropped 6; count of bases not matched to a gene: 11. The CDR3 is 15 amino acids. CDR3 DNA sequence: TGTGCCAGCGCCCCTAGGGGACAGGGCCTTCAGCCCCAGCATTTT. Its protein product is CASAPRGQGLQPQHF.

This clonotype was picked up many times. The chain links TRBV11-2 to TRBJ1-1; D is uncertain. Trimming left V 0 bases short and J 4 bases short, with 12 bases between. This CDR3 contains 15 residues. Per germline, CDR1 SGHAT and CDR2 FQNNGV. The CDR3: CASSLDLLRGTEAFF. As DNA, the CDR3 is TGTGCCAGCAGCTTAGATCTGTTACGAGGCACTGAAGCTTTCTTT.

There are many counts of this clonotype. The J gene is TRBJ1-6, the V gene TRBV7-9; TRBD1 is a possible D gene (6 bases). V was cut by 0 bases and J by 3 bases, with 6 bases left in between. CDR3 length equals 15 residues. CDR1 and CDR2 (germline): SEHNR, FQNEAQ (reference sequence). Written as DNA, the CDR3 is TGTGCCAGCAGCTTAGCGGACAGCTATAATTCACCCCTCCACTTT. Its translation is CASSLADSYNSPLHF. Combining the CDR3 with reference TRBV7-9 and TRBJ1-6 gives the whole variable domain DTGVSQNPRHKITKRGQNVTFRCDPISEHNRLYWYRQTLGQGPEFLTYFQNEAQLEKSRLLSDRFSAERPKGSFSTLEIQRTEQGDSAMYLCASSLADSYNSPLHFGNGTRLTVT.

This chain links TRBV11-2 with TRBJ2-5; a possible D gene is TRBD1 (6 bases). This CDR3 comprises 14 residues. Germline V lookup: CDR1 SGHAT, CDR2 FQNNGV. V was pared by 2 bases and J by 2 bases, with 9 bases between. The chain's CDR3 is CASSLWQGQETQYF. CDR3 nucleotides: TGTGCCAGCAGCTTATGGCAGGGGCAAGAGACCCAGTACTTC. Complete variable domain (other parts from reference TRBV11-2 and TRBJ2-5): EAGVAQSPRYKIIEKRQSVAFWCNPISGHATLYWYQQILGQGPKLLIQFQNNGVVDDSQLPKDRFSAERLKGVDSTLKIQPAKLEDSAVYLCASSLWQGQETQYFGPGTRLLVL.

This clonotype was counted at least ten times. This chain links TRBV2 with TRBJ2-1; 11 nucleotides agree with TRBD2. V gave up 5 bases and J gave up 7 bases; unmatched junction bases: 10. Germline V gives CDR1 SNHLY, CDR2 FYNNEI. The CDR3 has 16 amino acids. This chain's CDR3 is CASSRVAGGGRNEQFF. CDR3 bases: TGTGCCAGCAGTAGGGTAGCGGGGGGGGGACGGAATGAGCAGTTCTTC.

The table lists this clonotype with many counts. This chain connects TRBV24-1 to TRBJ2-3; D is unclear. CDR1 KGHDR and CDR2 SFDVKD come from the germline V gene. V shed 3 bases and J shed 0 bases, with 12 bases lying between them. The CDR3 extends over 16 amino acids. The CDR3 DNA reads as TGTGCCACCAGTGATCGGTCCCTCGACAGCACAGATACGCAGTATTTT. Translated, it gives CATSDRSLDSTDTQYF.

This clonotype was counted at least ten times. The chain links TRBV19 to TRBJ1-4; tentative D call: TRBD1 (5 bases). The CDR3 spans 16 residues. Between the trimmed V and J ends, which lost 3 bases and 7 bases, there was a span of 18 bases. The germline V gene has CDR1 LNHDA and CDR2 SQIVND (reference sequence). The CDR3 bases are TGTGCCAGTAGTATTGGACAAGTTGGGGTTGCTGAAAAACTGTTTTTT. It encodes CASSIGQVGVAEKLFF. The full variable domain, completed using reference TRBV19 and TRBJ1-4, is DGGITQSPKYLFRKEGQNVTLSCEQNLNHDAMYWYRQDPGQGLRLIYYSQIVNDFQKGDIAEGYSVSREKKESFPLTVTSAQKNPTAFYLCASSIGQVGVAEKLFFGSGTQLSVL.

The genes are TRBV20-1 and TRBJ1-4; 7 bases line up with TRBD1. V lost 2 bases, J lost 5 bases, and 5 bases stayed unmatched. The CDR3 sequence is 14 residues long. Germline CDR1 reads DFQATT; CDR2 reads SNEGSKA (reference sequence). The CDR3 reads CSARKGQPNEKLFF. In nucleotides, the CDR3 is TGCAGTGCTAGAAAGGGACAGCCGAATGAAAAACTGTTTTTT.

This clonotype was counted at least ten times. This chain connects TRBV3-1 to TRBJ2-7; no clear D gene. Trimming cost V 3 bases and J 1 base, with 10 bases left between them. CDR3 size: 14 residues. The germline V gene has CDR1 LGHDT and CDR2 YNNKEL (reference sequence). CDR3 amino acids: CASSQGGRSYEQYF. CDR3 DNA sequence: TGTGCCAGCAGCCAGGGCGGACGTTCCTACGAGCAGTACTTC.

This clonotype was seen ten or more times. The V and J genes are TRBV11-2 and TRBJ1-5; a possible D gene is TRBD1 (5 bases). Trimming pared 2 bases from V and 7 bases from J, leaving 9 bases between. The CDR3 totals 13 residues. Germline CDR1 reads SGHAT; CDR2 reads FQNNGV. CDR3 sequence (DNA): TGTGCCAGCAGCTTATATGAGGGGCAGCCCCAGCATTTT. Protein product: CASSLYEGQPQHF. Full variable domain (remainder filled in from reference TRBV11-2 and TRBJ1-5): EAGVAQSPRYKIIEKRQSVAFWCNPISGHATLYWYQQILGQGPKLLIQFQNNGVVDDSQLPKDRFSAERLKGVDSTLKIQPAKLEDSAVYLCASSLYEGQPQHFGDGTRLSIL.

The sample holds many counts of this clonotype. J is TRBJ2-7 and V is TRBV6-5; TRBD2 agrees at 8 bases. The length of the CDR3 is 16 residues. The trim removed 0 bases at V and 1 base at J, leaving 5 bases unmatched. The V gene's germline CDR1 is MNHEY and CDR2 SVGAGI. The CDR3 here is CASSYSLAGVSYEQYF. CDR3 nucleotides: TGTGCCAGCAGTTACTCCCTAGCGGGTGTATCCTACGAGCAGTACTTC.

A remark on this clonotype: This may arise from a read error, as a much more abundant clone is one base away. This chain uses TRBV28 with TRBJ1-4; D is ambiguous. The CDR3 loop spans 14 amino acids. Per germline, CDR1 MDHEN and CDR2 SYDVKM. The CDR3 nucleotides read TGTGCCAGCAGTTTATTAGCAACTAATGAAGAACTGTTTTTT. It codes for CASSLLATNEELFF.

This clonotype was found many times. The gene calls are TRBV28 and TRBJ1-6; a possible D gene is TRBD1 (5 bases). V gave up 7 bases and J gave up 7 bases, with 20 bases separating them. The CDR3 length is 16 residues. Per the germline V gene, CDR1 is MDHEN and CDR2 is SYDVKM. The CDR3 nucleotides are TGTGCCAGCACGAAAGCAGGGAAACGGGACAATTCACCCCTCCACTTT. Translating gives CASTKAGKRDNSPLHF.